The 29 T cell receptor beta chains given below trace back to one sample, sequenced in a study of blood T cell repertoires in COVID-19. Profiling relied on immunoSEQ multiplex PCR, and the TCRdb table lists in-frame clones only, not all of them. The sample has about 65,000 clones, 70% to 85% seen once. The sample comprised peripheral blood. These receptors were obtained from a human donor in a cohort sampled during active COVID-19.

The gene calls are TRBV4-1 and TRBJ2-1; D gene uncertain. The CDR3 is 16 residues long. Germline V gives CDR1 MGHRA, CDR2 YSYEKL. Trimming stripped 1 base from V and 0 bases from J, with 10 bases between. In DNA, the CDR3 is TGCGCCAGCAGCCAAGTGGGCAGAAGCTCCTACAATGAGCAGTTCTTC. This translates into CASSQVGRSSYNEQFF.

The DNA of the CDR3 is TGTGCCAGCCAAACTGGGCAGGACACAGATACGCAGTATTTT. It codes for CASQTGQDTDTQYF. V gene TRBV5-4 combines with J gene TRBJ2-3; D gene ambiguous. Germline CDR1 and CDR2: SGHNT and YYREEE (reference sequence). V lost 7 bases, J lost 2 bases, and 14 bases lay in between. The CDR3 length is 14 residues.

The gene calls are TRBV2 and TRBJ2-2; possible D gene TRBD1, 6 bases. Trimming took off 10 bases at V and 2 bases at J, with 14 bases between the two ends. Germline values: CDR1 SNHLY, CDR2 FYNNEI. The CDR3 contains 14 residues. DNA of the CDR3: TGTGCCATTCCGGGACAACGTAACACCGGGGAGCTGTTTTTT. This translates into CAIPGQRNTGELFF.

V is TRBV6-2 or TRBV6-3 and J is TRBJ1-1; D uncertain. The CDR3 spans 13 residues. Germline values: CDR1 MNHEY, CDR2 SVGEGT. Trimming removed 3 bases at V and 3 bases at J, with 8 bases between. The CDR3 spells CASSYMTHTEAFF. CDR3 in DNA: TGTGCCAGCAGTTATATGACTCACACTGAAGCTTTCTTT.

This chain's CDR3 is CASSQARGEYNEQFF. The CDR3 nucleotides are TGTGCCAGCAGCCAAGCCAGGGGCGAATACAATGAGCAGTTCTTC. This chain joins TRBV7-8 and TRBJ2-1, with D possibly TRBD1 on 6 matching bases. Germline V gene lookup returns CDR1 SGHVS and CDR2 FQNEAQ. V was clipped by 5 bases and J by 4 bases, with 15 bases between them. The CDR3 contains 15 residues.

As DNA, the CDR3 is TGTGCCAGCAGCTACCGACTGCAGAGCTCCTACAATGAGCAGTTCTTC. This sequence encodes CASSYRLQSSYNEQFF. This chain joins TRBV7-3 and TRBJ2-1; D is ambiguous. Trimming removed 4 bases at V and 0 bases at J, with 13 bases between. Looked up from germline, CDR1 is SGHTA and CDR2 is FQGTGA. The CDR3 loop spans 16 amino acids.

The rearrangement uses TRBV19 and TRBJ2-2; D gene ambiguous. This CDR3 has 15 residues. The ends were cut back, 5 bases at V and 8 bases at J, with 18 bases in the middle. Looked up from germline, CDR1 is LNHDA and CDR2 is SQIVND (reference sequence). The CDR3 DNA reads as TGTGCCAGTAGTGCCTACAGTCTCGGATTGGGGGAGCTGTTTTTT. Its protein is CASSAYSLGLGELFF.

This chain uses TRBV7-2 with TRBJ2-1; 8 positions match TRBD1. Germline V gene data show CDR1 as SGHTA and CDR2 as FQGNSA. J gave up 6 bases and V 0 bases, and 4 bases lay outside the gene matches. This CDR3 contains 15 residues. The CDR3 DNA is TGTGCCAGCAGCTTAGCGATACAGGGGGGCAATGAGCAGTTCTTC. This sequence encodes CASSLAIQGGNEQFF.

J is TRBJ2-2 and V is TRBV19; D unclear. There are 16 residues in the CDR3. CDR1 and CDR2 from the germline V gene are LNHDA and SQIVND (reference sequence). The ends were cut back, 5 bases at V and 0 bases at J, with 13 bases in the middle. The CDR3: CASSGRLISNTGELFF. Here the CDR3 DNA reads TGTGCCAGTAGTGGAAGACTGATTTCGAACACCGGGGAGCTGTTTTTT. The entire variable domain, with the rest obtained from reference TRBV19 and TRBJ2-2, is as follows: DGGITQSPKYLFRKEGQNVTLSCEQNLNHDAMYWYRQDPGQGLRLIYYSQIVNDFQKGDIAEGYSVSREKKESFPLTVTSAQKNPTAFYLCASSGRLISNTGELFFGEGSRLTVL.

This clone was observed a single time. The V gene is TRBV6-2 or TRBV6-3, the J gene TRBJ2-1; 10 nucleotides agree with TRBD2. The CDR3 loop spans 16 amino acids. J was trimmed by 1 base and V by 4 bases; bases with no gene match: 4. Germline values: CDR1 MNHEY, CDR2 SVGEGT. The CDR3 sequence: CASSSPLAGSYNEQFF. The CDR3 DNA sequence: TGTGCCAGCAGTTCGCCACTAGCGGGGTCCTACAATGAGCAGTTCTTC.

The chain combines TRBV4-1 with TRBJ2-7; the match to TRBD2 covers 8 bases. The CDR3 is made up of 15 amino acids. CDR1 is MGHRA, CDR2 YSYEKL, per germline. Trimming took 2 bases from V and 4 from J; bases not matched to a gene: 7. In DNA form, the CDR3 reads TGCGCCAGCAGCCAACCAAGACTAGCGCCATACGAGCAGTACTTC. This translates into CASSQPRLAPYEQYF.

The V gene is TRBV30, the J gene TRBJ1-1, with D possibly being TRBD1 (6 bases). This CDR3 has 13 amino acids. Germline V lookup: CDR1 GTSNPN, CDR2 SVGIG (reference sequence). V was pared by 5 bases and J by 0 bases, with 10 bases between. The CDR3 region has the DNA TGTGCCTGGGGTACAGGGTTGAACACTGAAGCTTTCTTT. Its protein product is CAWGTGLNTEAFF.

This chain links TRBV11-3 with TRBJ1-4; D gene ambiguous. This CDR3 contains 10 residues. CDR1 SGHNT and CDR2 YENEEA come from the germline V gene. V dropped 5 bases and J dropped 14 bases, with 9 bases sitting between them. The CDR3 here is CASSPLWLFF. The CDR3 DNA reads as TGTGCCAGCAGCCCTCTATGGCTGTTTTTT.

This sequence joins TRBV19 and TRBJ1-2; D gene ambiguous. The CDR3 spans 15 residues. Germline V CDR1 and CDR2: LNHDA, SQIVND (reference sequence). The germline V and J ends were trimmed by 1 base and 8 bases, with 17 bases remaining between them. The CDR3 DNA sequence: TGTGCCAGTAGTATAGTTCCCGTAAAGGGAGAAGGCTACACCTTC. It is translated as CASSIVPVKGEGYTF.

The chain has TRBV19 and TRBJ1-4; D call uncertain. CDR3 size: 14 residues. Looked up from germline, CDR1 is LNHDA and CDR2 is SQIVND (reference sequence). Trimming cost V 5 bases and J 6 bases, with 13 bases left between them. The CDR3 is CASSALSRYEKLFF. The CDR3 DNA sequence: TGTGCCAGTAGTGCACTCTCCCGGTATGAAAAACTGTTTTTT.

The chain recombines TRBV19 with TRBJ1-5; no reliable D call. Trimming removed 5 bases from V and 3 bases from J, with 8 bases in between. This CDR3 is 13 amino acids long. Germline V gene data show CDR1 as LNHDA and CDR2 as SQIVND (reference sequence). This CDR3 is CASSGSSNQPQHF. For the CDR3, the DNA is TGTGCCAGTAGTGGGAGTTCCAATCAGCCCCAGCATTTT.

Here the CDR3 reads CASSLVKGLNTEAFF. CDR3 bases: TGTGCCAGCAGCTTGGTAAAGGGGTTGAACACTGAAGCTTTCTTT. This rearrangement joins TRBV5-5 to TRBJ1-1; a weak D match, TRBD1 (5 bases). This CDR3 has 15 residues. Per germline, CDR1 SGHKS and CDR2 YYEKEE (reference sequence). Deletions cut 0 bases from V and 0 bases from J, with 9 bases between.

This chain uses TRBV30 with TRBJ1-6; unclear D gene. There are 14 residues in the CDR3. V lost 4 bases and J 5 bases, leaving 12 bases between the germline ends. Germline-derived CDR1 and CDR2 are GTSNPN and SVGIG (reference sequence). CDR3 protein: CAWKLTSHNSPLHF. CDR3 sequence (DNA): TGTGCCTGGAAATTAACTTCTCATAATTCACCCCTCCACTTT.

CDR3 in DNA: TGTGCCAGCTCACCTGGACTAGTCGCGAACACCGGGGAGCTGTTTTTT. It specifies CASSPGLVANTGELFF. The chain links TRBV18 to TRBJ2-2, with 7 bases identical to TRBD2. CDR1 KGHSH and CDR2 LQKENI come from the germline V gene. The CDR3 sequence is 16 residues long. The ends lost 3 bases at V and 0 bases at J; junction bases unmatched: 4.

This chain joins TRBV5-1 and TRBJ2-5; TRBD2 agrees at 7 bases. The CDR3 consists of 14 residues. The germline V gene encodes CDR1 SGHRS and CDR2 YFSETQ. V lost 5 bases to trimming and J lost 2 bases; unmatched junction nucleotides: 6. CDR3 region: CASRRREVQETQYF. The CDR3 DNA sequence: TGCGCCAGCAGACGCCGGGAGGTTCAAGAGACCCAGTACTTC.

This rearrangement joins TRBV6-2 or TRBV6-3 to TRBJ2-2; D perhaps matches TRBD2 (5 bases). Germline CDR1 reads MNHEY; CDR2 reads SVGEGT. This CDR3 is 14 amino acids long. Trimming removed 2 bases from V and 5 bases from J, with 9 bases in between. The CDR3 DNA sequence: TGTGCCAGCAGTTACGGCTCGGGGACCGGGGAGCTGTTTTTT. Its translation: CASSYGSGTGELFF.

The V call is TRBV5-1, the J call TRBJ2-5; TRBD2 aligns across 12 bases. The V gene's germline CDR1 is SGHRS and CDR2 YFSETQ. The V segment lost 1 base and the J segment 0 bases; nucleotides outside the gene matches: 7. The CDR3 loop spans 18 amino acids. Here the CDR3 DNA reads TGCGCCAGCAGCTTGAGTCCTAGCGGGGGGGCTTACCAAGAGACCCAGTACTTC. It specifies CASSLSPSGGAYQETQYF.

This clone has only one observation. V gene TRBV9 combines with J gene TRBJ2-1, with D possibly TRBD1 on 6 matching bases. With 4 bases removed from V and 0 bases from J, the gap between germline ends came to 17 bases. This CDR3 spans 17 amino acids. Looked up from germline, CDR1 is SGDLS and CDR2 is YYNGEE. CDR3 bases: TGTGCCAGCAGCCCACGTGGTAGAGGGGGCTCCTACAATGAGCAGTTCTTC. Encoded protein: CASSPRGRGGSYNEQFF.

The chain has TRBV3-1 (or the pseudogene TRBV3-2) and TRBJ2-2, with 7 bases identical to TRBD2. Trimming removed 6 bases from V and 2 bases from J; junction bases left unmatched: 6. Per germline, CDR1 LGHDT and CDR2 YNNKEL (reference sequence). This CDR3 is 15 amino acids long. CDR3 residues: CASRRAGENTGELFF. CDR3 nucleotide sequence: TGTGCCAGCAGGCGTGCGGGGGAAAACACCGGGGAGCTGTTTTTT.

This clone has only one observation. The genes are TRBV30 and TRBJ2-5; 8 positions match TRBD1. The CDR3 totals 12 residues. V lost 5 bases to trimming and J lost 5 bases; unmatched junction nucleotides: 4. The V gene's germline CDR1 is GTSNPN and CDR2 SVGIG (reference sequence). The CDR3 DNA sequence: TGTGCCTGGGGGGACAGGAGGGAGACCCAGTACTTC. It codes for CAWGDRRETQYF.

The table lists this clone with a count of one. The rearrangement joins TRBV19 to TRBJ1-1; 7 bases align to TRBD1. Germline V gives CDR1 LNHDA, CDR2 SQIVND (reference sequence). V shed 6 bases, J shed 10 bases, and the junction held 11 bases outside the gene matches. CDR3 length: 13 amino acids. The CDR3 spells CASRPAGSGGAFF. The CDR3 nucleotides read TGTGCCAGTAGACCTGCTGGCTCAGGGGGAGCTTTCTTT.

This chain uses TRBV5-4 with TRBJ1-2, with 8 nucleotides matching TRBD1. The CDR3 is made up of 15 amino acids. Germline lookup yields CDR1 SGHNT and CDR2 YYREEE (reference sequence). After removal of 4 bases from V and 2 bases from J, the junction contained 7 bases not matched to a gene. The CDR3 coding sequence is TGTGCCAGCAGCGTCGAAACAGGGGGGAACTATGGCTACACCTTC. It encodes CASSVETGGNYGYTF.

This chain joins TRBV9 and TRBJ1-1; D is uncertain. Germline loops: CDR1 SGDLS, CDR2 YYNGEE. The CDR3 length is 14 residues. Trimming took off 1 base at V and 1 base at J, with 8 bases between the two ends. DNA for the CDR3: TGTGCCAGCAGCGTATCCTGGCAGAACACTGAAGCTTTCTTT. Protein sequence: CASSVSWQNTEAFF.

This clone occurred a few times. V usage is TRBV7-8 and J usage is TRBJ2-1, with 9 nucleotides matching TRBD1. CDR3 length: 16 residues. The germline CDR1 and CDR2 sequences are SGHVS and FQNEAQ. Losses at the gene ends were 5 bases for V and 7 bases for J; bases not matched to a gene: 12. In DNA form, the CDR3 reads TGTGCCAGCAGCCCAATCCCGGGACAGGGACAGAATGAGCAGTTCTTC. This codes for CASSPIPGQGQNEQFF.